Listed below are T cell receptor beta chains from one sample, sequenced in a study of blood T cell repertoires in COVID-19. The method was immunoSEQ multiplex PCR; TCRdb's version includes in-frame clones alone and lacks a portion of them. The table lists 50,000 to 75,000 clones, about 91% of them singletons. Specimen: peripheral blood. The receptors shown here come from a man in his fifties or sixties with active COVID-19. CDR3s include the opening cysteine and the closing phenylalanine or tryptophan. The D gene is left open where the match is weak. The size field is filled for only some rows; it gives once, few, many or a size class.

clone_size,v_call,d_call,j_call,cdr3_aa,cdr3_nt
.,TRBV29-1,.,TRBJ2-2,CSASFVTANTGELFF,TGCAGCGCCAGCTTCGTAACAGCGAACACCGGGGAGCTGTTTTTT
few,TRBV19,.,TRBJ2-1,CASRSGGMLGHPVNEQFF,TGTGCCAGTCGAAGTGGGGGCATGTTGGGACATCCTGTCAATGAGCAGTTCTTC
.,TRBV7-3,.,TRBJ2-2,CASSRTTGSGELFF,TGTGCCAGCAGCCGTACGACAGGATCCGGGGAGCTGTTTTTT
.,TRBV18,.,TRBJ2-7,CASSPSGAYEQYF,TGTGCCAGCTCACCTTCAGGGGCCTACGAGCAGTACTTC
.,TRBV18,.,TRBJ2-7,CASQKDRNYEQYF,TGTGCCAGCCAAAAGGACAGAAACTACGAGCAGTACTTC
.,TRBV7-6,TRBD2,TRBJ2-2,CATERGSGTYPGELFF,TGTGCCACCGAGCGGGGAAGCGGGACTTATCCCGGGGAGCTGTTTTTT
few,TRBV28,.,TRBJ1-1,CASSFSTVRRGTEAFF,TGTGCCAGCAGCTTCTCAACAGTCCGTCGGGGCACTGAAGCTTTCTTT
.,TRBV10-3,.,TRBJ1-1,CATTTGKAEAFF,TGTGCCACGACTACAGGGAAGGCTGAAGCTTTCTTT
.,TRBV18,TRBD1,TRBJ1-2,CASSQPNRGGYTF,TGTGCCAGCTCACAACCCAACAGGGGTGGCTACACCTTC
.,TRBV18,TRBD2,TRBJ2-1,CASSPNLAGGRGNEQFF,TGTGCCAGCTCACCAAATCTAGCGGGAGGACGTGGTAATGAGCAGTTCTTC
.,TRBV7-2,.,TRBJ2-3,CASSLAGLRSTDTQYF,TGTGCCAGCAGCTTAGCTGGGCTAAGGAGCACAGATACGCAGTATTTT
.,TRBV18,TRBD1,TRBJ1-2,CASSPTTGTNYGYTF,TGTGCCAGCTCACCGACGACAGGGACTAACTATGGCTACACCTTC
.,TRBV5-1,.,TRBJ2-2,CASSFSSGWSGELFF,TGCGCCAGCAGCTTCAGTTCAGGGTGGTCCGGGGAGCTGTTTTTT
.,TRBV7-9,.,TRBJ1-2,CASSLDSYGYTF,TGTGCCAGCAGCTTAGACAGCTATGGCTACACCTTC
.,TRBV6-6,TRBD1,TRBJ1-3,CASRRQGAGAGNTIYF,TGTGCCAGCCGACGTCAGGGGGCAGGAGCTGGAAACACCATATATTTT
.,TRBV7-2,TRBD1,TRBJ2-5,CASSLYANRGSLQETQYF,TGTGCCAGCAGCTTATATGCAAACAGGGGGAGCCTGCAAGAGACCCAGTACTTC
.,TRBV7-3,TRBD1,TRBJ1-1,CASGTGGNTEAFF,TGTGCCAGCGGGACAGGGGGAAACACTGAAGCTTTCTTT
few,TRBV27,TRBD1,TRBJ1-2,CASRGQGVDGYTF,TGTGCCAGCAGAGGACAGGGGGTTGATGGCTACACCTTC
.,TRBV5-6,.,TRBJ1-3,CASIAVRVTIYF,TGTGCCAGCATCGCGGTCAGGGTCACCATATATTTT
.,TRBV4-1,.,TRBJ2-6,CASSPLSQGGRTGANVLTF,TGCGCCAGCAGCCCTCTCAGCCAGGGGGGACGAACTGGGGCCAACGTCCTGACTTTC
.,TRBV7-9,TRBD1,TRBJ2-2,CASSSSQGIGGELFF,TGTGCCAGCAGCTCCTCACAGGGGATCGGCGGGGAGCTGTTTTTT